This T cell receptor (beta chain) was retrieved from a study of cytomegalovirus exposure and HLA in healthy donors. V was cut by 9 bases and J by 5 bases, with 16 bases left in between. The CDR3 has 13 amino acids. Germline values: CDR1 MNHEY, CDR2 SVGAGI. Notes on the study in general: CMV serostatus stood as the only immune exposure information on hand. According to an earlier analysis, most TCR beta V segments yielded productive rearrangements about 87% or about 30% of the time.

This clone showed up just a few times. Its antigen is still unknown. Use of 60 Vbeta and 13 Jbeta primers characterized the PCR. Original handling: About 80 million unique TCR beta chains, around 10 million of them shared, were counted by a later analysis. TCRdb keeps only in-frame clones here, not all; method: immunoSEQ multiplex PCR. That table gives V, J and clone size, and the DNA gave D and trimming. Here the sample spans some 140,000 clones, about 80% being singletons. The clonotype originates from a male donor in good health and CMV-seropositive. The chain links TRBV6-5 to TRBJ2-5, with D unresolved. The sequencing input was PBMCs. CDR3 sequence: CASSPRVSETQYF. For the CDR3, the DNA is TGTGCCAGTAGTCCCCGGGTCAGCGAGACCCAGTACTTC.